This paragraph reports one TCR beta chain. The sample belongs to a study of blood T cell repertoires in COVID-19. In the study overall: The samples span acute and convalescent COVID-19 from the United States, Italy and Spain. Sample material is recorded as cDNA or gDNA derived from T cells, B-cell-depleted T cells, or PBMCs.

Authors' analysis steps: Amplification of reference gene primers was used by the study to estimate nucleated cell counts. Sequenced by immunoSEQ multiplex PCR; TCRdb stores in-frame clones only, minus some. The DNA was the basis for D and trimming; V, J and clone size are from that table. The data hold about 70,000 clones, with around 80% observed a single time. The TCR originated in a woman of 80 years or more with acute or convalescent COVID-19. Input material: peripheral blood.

CDR3 sequence (DNA): TGTGCCAGCACCGAGGAGGGACAGGGATACAATGAGCAGTTCTTC. This encodes CASTEEGQGYNEQFF. The chain has TRBV2 and TRBJ2-1; 9 nucleotides match TRBD1. CDR1 SNHLY and CDR2 FYNNEI come from the germline V gene. The CDR3 extends over 15 amino acids. Trimming removed 7 bases from V and 4 bases from J; junction bases left unmatched: 8. Using reference TRBV2 and TRBJ2-1 for the parts outside the CDR3, the full variable domain is EPEVTQTPSHQVTQMGQEVILRCVPISNHLYFYWYRQILGQKVEFLVSFYNNEISEKSEIFDDQFSVERPDGSNFTLKIRSTKLEDSAMYFCASTEEGQGYNEQFFGPGTRLTVL.